The present entry profiles one TCR beta chain with its context. The antigen remains unidentified. This specimen belongs to a study of TIL therapy for anti-PD-1-resistant metastatic lung cancer. About the research overall: Most patients had lung adenocarcinoma; a few tumors were EGFR-mutant, two ALK-rearranged; half smoked currently or formerly. Study results and caveats: This highly selected cohort may not generalize to typical lung cancer patients.

The germline V and J ends were trimmed by 8 bases and 0 bases, with 8 bases remaining between them. In germline, CDR1 is MDHEN, CDR2 SYDVKM. The CDR3 consists of 13 residues. Specified time point: pre-treatment sample, taken before nivolumab and TIL therapy. Pleural nodules or supraclavicular lymph nodes made up most of the excised metastases sampled. Adults with stage 4 NSCLC were enrolled in a phase I trial. Sequencing used immunoSEQ v3. Some clones are missing from TCRdb's copy, which holds only in-frame ones; the method was immunoSEQ multiplex PCR. The sample consists of 95,000 or so clones, roughly two thirds of them appearing once.

The clonotype comes from a person between 30 and 80 years old with non-small cell lung cancer. The sample in question was tumor tissue, obtained at baseline. The chain links TRBV28 to TRBJ2-1, with D perhaps assigned TRBD1 or TRBD2 (5 bases each). CDR3 DNA: TGTGCCAGCGGGGGAAGCTCCTACAATGAGCAGTTCTTC. Encoded protein: CASGGSSYNEQFF. Drawing the rest from reference TRBV28 and TRBJ2-1, the complete variable domain is DVKVTQSSRYLVKRTGEKVFLECVQDMDHENMFWYRQDPGLGLRLIYFSYDVKMKEKGDIPEGYSVSREKKERFSLILESASTNQTSMYLCASGGSSYNEQFFGPGTRLTVL.